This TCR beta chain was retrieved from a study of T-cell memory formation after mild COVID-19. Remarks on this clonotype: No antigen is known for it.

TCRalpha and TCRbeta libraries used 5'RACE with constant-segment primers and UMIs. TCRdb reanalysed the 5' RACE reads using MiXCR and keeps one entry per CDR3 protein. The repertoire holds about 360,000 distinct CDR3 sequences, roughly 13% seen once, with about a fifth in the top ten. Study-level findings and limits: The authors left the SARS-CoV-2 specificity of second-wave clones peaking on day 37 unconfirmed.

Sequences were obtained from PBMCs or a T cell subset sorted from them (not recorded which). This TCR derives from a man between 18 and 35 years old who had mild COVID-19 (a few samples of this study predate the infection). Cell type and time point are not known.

For the CDR3, the DNA is TGCGCCAGCAGCGAGGGAGATTCTAGCACTGAAGCTTTCTTT. Protein sequence: CASSEGDSSTEAFF. V is TRBV5-1 and J is TRBJ1-1, with no clear D. V lost 4 bases to trimming and J lost 4 bases, with 14 bases between them. Germline assignment: CDR1 SGHRS and CDR2 YFSETQ. The CDR3 runs to 14 residues.